The 4 T cell receptor beta chains below were found in one sample sequenced in a study of shared clonotypes between healthy human individuals. Repertoires were generated with immunoSEQ multiplex PCR, while TCRdb's copy carries only in-frame clones and drops some. Here the sample spans hundreds of thousands of clones, around 73% being singletons. Sequencing used memory CD4+ T cells sorted from blood. Subset of the sample: CD45RA-negative fraction. Source of these receptors: a woman aged 25 to 45 in good health.

The chain combines TRBV11-3 with TRBJ2-2; 9 bases map to TRBD2. Germline-derived CDR1 and CDR2 are SGHNT and YENEEA. The CDR3 contains 13 residues. V was pared by 6 bases and J by 5 bases, with 1 base of the junction left unmatched. The CDR3 DNA is TGTGCCAGCAGTCTAGCGGGGACCGGGGAGCTGTTTTTT. Encoded protein: CASSLAGTGELFF.

This chain joins TRBV14 and TRBJ2-7; 9 nucleotides match TRBD2. The V segment lost 4 bases and the J segment 1 base; nucleotides outside the gene matches: 2. The CDR3 has 14 residues. Looked up from germline, CDR1 is SGHDN and CDR2 is FVKESK. CDR3 in DNA: TGTGCCAGCAGCCCCCTAGCGGGATCCTACGAGCAGTACTTC. Protein product: CASSPLAGSYEQYF.

This clone was counted a few times. V and J are TRBV14 and TRBJ1-1; D is unresolved. The CDR3 contains 15 residues. Trimming shortened V by 0 bases and J by 1 base, and 9 bases separated the two germline ends. The V gene's germline CDR1 is SGHDN and CDR2 FVKESK. The CDR3 protein is CASSQDGRPNTEAFF. CDR3 nucleotides: TGTGCCAGCAGCCAAGACGGACGGCCGAACACTGAAGCTTTCTTT.

V usage is TRBV4-1 and J usage is TRBJ2-5; 10 bases are a match to TRBD2. With the DNA end fitting TRBJ2-7 better, the J assignment may be wrong. CDR3 length: 16 amino acids. Germline V CDR1 and CDR2: MGHRA, YSYEKL. The CDR3 protein is CASSQGASGSSYEQYF. The CDR3 bases are TGCGCCAGCAGCCAAGGGGCTAGCGGGAGCTCCTACGAGCAGTACTTC.